This T cell receptor beta chain comes out of a study of shared clonotypes between healthy human individuals. The CDR3 runs to 15 residues. Germline V gene sequence: CDR1 SEHNR, CDR2 FQNEAQ (reference sequence). V lost 5 bases and J lost 0; bases outside the gene matches: 3. Sequencing used immunoSEQ multiplex PCR; TCRdb keeps in-frame clones, though not all of them. This sample has roughly 700,000 clones, with approximately 74% found just once. This clonotype was obtained from a woman aged 25-40 years in good health. The sample taken for sequencing was memory CD4+ T cells sorted from blood. The subset was: CD45RA-negative fraction. The chain combines TRBV7-9 with TRBJ2-2, with 7 bases matching TRBD1. CDR3 coding DNA: TGTGCCAGCAGCCGGGGACAGACGAACACCGGGGAGCTGTTTTTT. Encoded protein: CASSRGQTNTGELFF. Filled out from reference TRBV7-9 and TRBJ2-2, the complete variable domain reads DTGVSQNPRHKITKRGQNVTFRCDPISEHNRLYWYRQTLGQGPEFLTYFQNEAQLEKSRLLSDRFSAERPKGSFSTLEIQRTEQGDSAMYLCASSRGQTNTGELFFGEGSRLTVL.